A single sample is the source of the 30 T cell receptor beta chains below, sequenced in a study of blood T cell repertoires in COVID-19. Libraries were prepared by immunoSEQ multiplex PCR; TCRdb keeps only in-frame clonotypes and omits some of them. The sample has 87,000 or so clones; about 88% are singletons. The sequenced sample was peripheral blood. All receptors come from a man aged 35 to 55 with acute or convalescent COVID-19.

This rearrangement joins TRBV29-1 to TRBJ1-1, with 7 positions matching TRBD1. The germline CDR1 and CDR2 sequences are SQVTM and ANQGSEA. The CDR3 spans 13 residues. V lost 5 bases, J lost 5 bases, and 8 bases stayed unmatched. CDR3 nucleotides: TGCAGCGTTTTCCGGGACAGAGGAACTGAAGCTTTCTTT. Encoded protein: CSVFRDRGTEAFF.

This clone appeared a single time. The rearrangement links TRBV19 to TRBJ1-2; possible D gene TRBD1, 5 bases. CDR1 and CDR2 (germline): LNHDA, SQIVND (reference sequence). The V and J ends lost 2 bases and 2 bases respectively, with 9 bases between them. This CDR3 contains 14 residues. DNA of the CDR3: TGTGCCAGTAGTATATATTACAGGAACTATGGCTACACCTTC. This sequence encodes CASSIYYRNYGYTF.

A single count supports this clone. The chain links TRBV6-5 to TRBJ1-2, with a possible D match to TRBD1 (6 bases). The germline CDR1 and CDR2 sequences are MNHEY and SVGAGI. The V end lost 0 bases, the J end lost 4 bases, and 15 bases lay between the germline ends. The CDR3 consists of 16 residues. The CDR3 spells CASSYSGRGGGYGYTF. CDR3 bases: TGTGCCAGCAGTTACTCCGGTCGGGGGGGCGGCTATGGCTACACCTTC.

V usage is TRBV5-4 and J usage is TRBJ1-2, with D maybe TRBD1 (5 bases). The germline CDR1 and CDR2 sequences are SGHNT and YYREEE (reference sequence). Trimming took off 2 bases at V and 4 bases at J, with 15 bases between the two ends. CDR3 length: 15 residues. The DNA for the CDR3 is TGTGCCAGCAGCTTCGATAGGGGAAGGGCCTATGGCTACACCTTC. Its protein is CASSFDRGRAYGYTF.

The chain carries TRBV19 and TRBJ1-5, with 7 bases aligning to TRBD1. Germline-derived CDR1 and CDR2 are LNHDA and SQIVND (reference sequence). After removal of 4 bases from V and 2 bases from J, the junction contained 8 bases not matched to a gene. There are 16 residues in the CDR3. The CDR3 DNA is TGTGCCAGTAGTACAGAGACAGGGTTGGGCAATCAGCCCCAGCATTTT. It yields the protein CASSTETGLGNQPQHF. Complete variable domain (other parts from reference TRBV19 and TRBJ1-5): DGGITQSPKYLFRKEGQNVTLSCEQNLNHDAMYWYRQDPGQGLRLIYYSQIVNDFQKGDIAEGYSVSREKKESFPLTVTSAQKNPTAFYLCASSTETGLGNQPQHFGDGTRLSIL.

This chain links TRBV2 with TRBJ1-5; D unresolved. Trimming removed 8 bases at V and 0 bases at J, with 8 bases between. Germline V gene lookup returns CDR1 SNHLY and CDR2 FYNNEI. CDR3 length: 13 residues. DNA for the CDR3: TGTGCCAGCTCAGGTTATAGCAATCAGCCCCAGCATTTT. Translating gives CASSGYSNQPQHF.

CDR3 DNA: TGTGCCAGCAGCCCCCGTCTGAACACTGAAGCTTTCTTT. Its protein is CASSPRLNTEAFF. The chain has TRBV7-8 and TRBJ1-1; no clear D gene. The CDR3 sequence is 13 residues long. Trimming shortened V by 5 bases and J by 0 bases, and 7 bases separated the two germline ends. CDR1 and CDR2 (germline): SGHVS, FQNEAQ.

V is TRBV7-9 and J is TRBJ2-5, with 9 nucleotides matching TRBD1. Germline loops: CDR1 SEHNR, CDR2 FQNEAQ (reference sequence). The CDR3 runs to 16 residues. V trimming: 3 bases; J trimming: 5 bases; junction bases outside the gene matches: 10. CDR3 bases: TGTGCCAGCAGCTTCAGACCAGGGACAGGGAGGGAGACCCAGTACTTC. It translates to CASSFRPGTGRETQYF.

The chain joins TRBV30 to TRBJ1-1; TRBD1 might be the D (5 bases). The V end lost 0 bases, the J end lost 1 base, and 12 bases lay between the germline ends. Germline lookup yields CDR1 GTSNPN and CDR2 SVGIG (reference sequence). The CDR3 runs 15 residues. The CDR3 sequence is CAWSVKIQGNTEAFF. As DNA, the CDR3 is TGTGCCTGGAGTGTAAAAATTCAGGGGAACACTGAAGCTTTCTTT.

The chain combines TRBV5-1 with TRBJ1-1, with TRBD1 identical over 9 bases. This CDR3 is built from 15 residues. Trimming cost V 2 bases and J 4 bases; bases outside gene matches: 6. Germline CDR1 SGHRS, CDR2 YFSETQ. The DNA of the CDR3 is TGCGCCAGCAGCTTAAAGGGACAGGGAAGCACTGAAGCTTTCTTT. Protein product: CASSLKGQGSTEAFF.

The CDR3 region is CASSLADRGANQPQHF. The DNA of the CDR3 is TGTGCCAGCAGCTTAGCAGACAGGGGCGCAAATCAGCCCCAGCATTTT. This chain links TRBV7-2 with TRBJ1-5; 8 bases are a match to TRBD1. Looked up from germline, CDR1 is SGHTA and CDR2 is FQGNSA. V dropped 0 bases and J dropped 4; count of bases not matched to a gene: 5. This CDR3 is built from 16 residues.

A few counts support this clone. This chain uses TRBV18 with TRBJ1-5; D ambiguous. This CDR3 contains 13 residues. V lost 1 base, J lost 5 bases, and 6 bases lay in between. The germline V gene has CDR1 KGHSH and CDR2 LQKENI. CDR3 nucleotides: TGTGCCAGCTCACCACAGAACTATCAGCCCCAGCATTTT. Translating it yields CASSPQNYQPQHF.

This chain connects TRBV5-1 to TRBJ2-2, with 7 bases aligning to TRBD1. CDR1 is SGHRS, CDR2 YFSETQ, per germline. CDR3 length: 15 amino acids. With 7 bases clipped from V and 5 bases from J, the junction kept 11 bases outside the gene matches. In DNA form, the CDR3 reads TGCGCCAGCTCTCAGGAGACAGGGCGGACCGGGGAGCTGTTTTTT. Translated: CASSQETGRTGELFF.

The chain couples TRBV30 to TRBJ2-5; 10 bases map to TRBD2. The CDR3 length is 16 residues. Trimming removed 0 bases from V and 4 bases from J; junction bases left unmatched: 8. The V gene's germline CDR1 is GTSNPN and CDR2 SVGIG (reference sequence). The CDR3: CAWSVQKTSGIETQYF. In DNA, the CDR3 is TGTGCCTGGAGTGTACAGAAAACTAGCGGGATAGAGACCCAGTACTTC. The variable domain in full, completed from reference TRBV30 and TRBJ2-5, reads SQTIHQWPATLVQPVGSPLSLECTVEGTSNPNLYWYRQAAGRGLQLLFYSVGIGQISSEVPQNLSASRPQDRQFILSSKKLLLSDSGFYLCAWSVQKTSGIETQYFGPGTRLLVL.

This clone was recorded a few times. The chain joins TRBV18 to TRBJ2-1; possibly TRBD1 for D (6 bases). This CDR3 spans 13 amino acids. The germline gives CDR1 KGHSH, CDR2 LQKENI. With 3 bases removed from V and 9 bases from J, the gap between germline ends came to 12 bases. CDR3 in amino acids: CASSPPQGAEQFF. CDR3 DNA sequence: TGTGCCAGCTCACCCCCACAGGGTGCTGAGCAGTTCTTC.

As concerns this clone: The identical CDR3 is also encoded by other nucleotide sequences in the sample. The gene calls are TRBV18 and TRBJ2-3, with 8 bases lining up with TRBD1. The V gene's germline CDR1 is KGHSH and CDR2 LQKENI. CDR3 length: 15 residues. Trimming at V came to 2 bases and at J to 1 base, leaving 2 bases not matched to a gene. The CDR3 nucleotides are TGTGCCAGCTCACCATTGGGACAGGGCACAGATACGCAGTATTTT. As protein: CASSPLGQGTDTQYF.

This chain uses TRBV3-1 (or the pseudogene TRBV3-2) with TRBJ1-5; a weak D match, TRBD1 (5 bases). V was shortened by 2 bases and J by 5 bases, with 13 bases between the two germline ends. Germline V CDR1 and CDR2: LGHDT, YNNKEL (reference sequence). The CDR3 has 15 residues. The CDR3 nucleotides read TGTGCCAGCAGCCAATCCGCAGGGATGGATCAGCCCCAGCATTTT. Encoded protein: CASSQSAGMDQPQHF.

The chain uses TRBV15 and TRBJ2-3; D gene uncertain. The CDR3 is 16 residues long. Trimming cost V 3 bases and J 1 base, with 14 bases left between them. Looked up from germline, CDR1 is LNHNV and CDR2 is YYDKDF (reference sequence). The CDR3 DNA follows: TGTGCCACCAGCAGTGTCTCAGGTTTTGGCACAGATACGCAGTATTTT. It codes for CATSSVSGFGTDTQYF.

The chain links TRBV7-9 to TRBJ1-2; the D is unclear. The germline CDR1 and CDR2 sequences are SEHNR and FQNEAQ (reference sequence). V lost 5 bases and J 2 bases, leaving 6 bases between the germline ends. CDR3 size: 12 residues. This CDR3 reads CASSPGNYGYTF. The CDR3 bases are TGTGCCAGCAGCCCAGGAAACTATGGCTACACCTTC.

The table lists this clone with a count of one. One end of the junction varies from germline; a read error may be responsible. The chain joins TRBV3-1 (or the pseudogene TRBV3-2) to TRBJ1-5; possible D gene TRBD1, 6 bases. From germline, CDR1 is LGHDT and CDR2 YNNKEL (reference sequence). The CDR3 is made up of 13 amino acids. The CDR3 reads CASSKDRNQPQHF. DNA of the CDR3: TGTGCCAGCAGCAAAGACAGGAATCAGCCCCAGCATTTT.

The rearrangement links TRBV5-6 to TRBJ1-1; D is possibly TRBD1 (5 bases). CDR3 size: 15 residues. The V end lost 5 bases, the J end lost 5 bases, and 19 bases lay between the germline ends. The germline CDR1 and CDR2 sequences are SGHDT and YYEEEE. This chain's CDR3 is CASSSIGVLGTEAFF. The CDR3 nucleotides are TGTGCCAGCAGTTCGATAGGGGTCCTCGGGACTGAAGCTTTCTTT.

The chain couples TRBV12-5 to TRBJ2-7, with D possibly TRBD1 on 6 matching bases. The CDR3 is made up of 13 amino acids. Germline lookup yields CDR1 LGHNT and CDR2 FRNRAP. V gave up 4 bases and J gave up 4 bases, with 11 bases separating them. The CDR3 bases are TGTGCTAGTGGTTCCAGGGGTACGTACGAGCAGTACTTC. Translation gives CASGSRGTYEQYF.

CDR3 residues: CASSYTQGIFYEQYF. CDR3 DNA: TGTGCCAGCAGTTACACACAGGGGATTTTCTACGAGCAGTACTTC. This rearrangement joins TRBV6-5 to TRBJ2-7, with 7 bases fitting TRBD1. The CDR3 totals 15 residues. The germline gives CDR1 MNHEY, CDR2 SVGAGI. V dropped 2 bases and J dropped 3; count of bases not matched to a gene: 7.

This clone was observed a single time. The chain couples TRBV6-2 or TRBV6-3 to TRBJ1-1; the D is unclear. The ends were cut back, 6 bases at V and 3 bases at J, with 11 bases in the middle. This CDR3 comprises 13 residues. Germline CDR1 reads MNHEY; CDR2 reads SVGEGT. The CDR3 coding sequence is TGTGCCAGCAGCGACTTGCGGCACACTGAAGCTTTCTTT. As protein: CASSDLRHTEAFF.

This clone was counted a single time. The chain recombines TRBV5-1 with TRBJ2-1; TRBD2 aligns across 11 bases. The V segment lost 4 bases and the J segment 4 bases; nucleotides outside the gene matches: 4. Germline CDR1 reads SGHRS; CDR2 reads YFSETQ. This CDR3 comprises 15 residues. The CDR3 is CASSISGGDYNEQFF. The CDR3 bases are TGCGCCAGCAGCATTAGCGGGGGGGATTACAATGAGCAGTTCTTC.

The chain is built from TRBV27 and TRBJ2-1, with 12 bases identical to TRBD2. Trimming cost V 4 bases and J 6 bases; bases outside gene matches: 7. The CDR3 extends over 16 amino acids. Germline lookup yields CDR1 MNHEY and CDR2 SMNVEV (reference sequence). The CDR3 loop is CASSSLTSGSGNEQFF. The DNA for the CDR3 is TGTGCCAGCAGTTCCCTGACTAGCGGGAGTGGCAATGAGCAGTTCTTC.

V usage is TRBV19 and J usage is TRBJ1-4, with 7 bases fitting TRBD1. The CDR3 contains 14 residues. Germline V gene sequence: CDR1 LNHDA, CDR2 SQIVND (reference sequence). After removal of 5 bases from V and 8 bases from J, the junction contained 8 bases not matched to a gene. This CDR3 reads CASSPGQNPEKLFF. For the CDR3, the DNA is TGTGCCAGTAGTCCGGGACAGAATCCCGAAAAACTGTTTTTT.

The rearrangement uses TRBV6-1 and TRBJ2-1, with TRBD2 as a possible D gene (7 bases). The CDR3 sequence is 18 residues long. The V end was cut by 2 bases, the J end by 2 bases, with 19 bases between. From germline, CDR1 is MNHNS and CDR2 SASEGT. For the CDR3, the DNA is TGTGCCAGCAGTGAAAGGTCGGGGGGCGGAAAAACCTACAATGAGCAGTTCTTC. This sequence encodes CASSERSGGGKTYNEQFF.

The chain uses TRBV5-6 and TRBJ1-1, with unresolved D. The CDR3 is 17 residues long. CDR1 is SGHDT, CDR2 YYEEEE, per germline. V lost 0 bases to trimming and J lost 0 bases, with 15 bases between them. The CDR3 loop is CASSLGETRRLNTEAFF. In DNA form, the CDR3 reads TGTGCCAGCAGCTTGGGTGAGACTCGACGGCTGAACACTGAAGCTTTCTTT. The complete variable domain, with remaining parts taken from reference TRBV5-6 and TRBJ1-1, reads DAGVTQSPTHLIKTRGQQVTLRCSPKSGHDTVSWYQQALGQGPQFIFQYYEEEERQRGNFPDRFSGHQFPNYSSELNVNALLLGDSALYLCASSLGETRRLNTEAFFGQGTRLTVV.

The chain joins TRBV30 to TRBJ2-3; 7 nucleotides align to TRBD2. CDR3 length equals 15 residues. Germline V gene sequence: CDR1 GTSNPN, CDR2 SVGIG (reference sequence). The J segment lost 4 bases and the V segment lost 1 base, leaving 8 bases of the junction unmatched. The CDR3 DNA reads TGTGCCTGGAGTGGGGGGAGGGCGTTCGCAGATACGCAGTATTTT. Translated, it gives CAWSGGRAFADTQYF. Full variable domain (outside the CDR3, taken from reference TRBV30 and TRBJ2-3): SQTIHQWPATLVQPVGSPLSLECTVEGTSNPNLYWYRQAAGRGLQLLFYSVGIGQISSEVPQNLSASRPQDRQFILSSKKLLLSDSGFYLCAWSGGRAFADTQYFGPGTRLTVL.